These T cell receptor beta chains were read from a single sample in a study of regulatory T cells in long-lasting Graves disease. In TCRdb, the multiplex PCR reads were re-called with MiXCR into one record per CDR3 protein. The sample has some 330,000 distinct CDR3 sequences, roughly 24% seen once. This specimen was peripheral blood mononuclear cells (PBMCs), taken when the disease was refractory, from a patient treated with antithyroid drugs. These TCRs come from a middle-aged woman with Graves disease. CDR3s include the opening cysteine and the closing phenylalanine or tryptophan. D genes are given only for firm matches. A clone size is listed for some rows: how often the clone was seen (once, few, many), or a class if it is expanded.

D: NA; length: 15; V: TRBV6-2/TRBV6-3; size: few; J: TRBJ1-3; DNA: TGTGCCAGCAGTTACGAAAGGACAGCGGAACACACCATATATTTT; CDR3: CASSYERTAEHTIYF
D: TRBD1; length: 14; V: TRBV10-3; size: few; J: TRBJ1-6; DNA: TGTGCCATCAGTGCGGGACAGGGGAATTCACCCCTCCACTTT; CDR3: CAISAGQGNSPLHF
D: NA; length: 15; V: TRBV7-9; size: NA; J: TRBJ1-2; DNA: TGTGCCAGCAGCCTTAACAGGGACCTGGGCTATGGCTACACCTTC; CDR3: CASSLNRDLGYGYTF
D: TRBD2; length: 15; V: TRBV19; size: few; J: TRBJ2-1; DNA: TGTGCCAGTAGTTCTATGAGGACTAGCGCCAATGAGCAGTTCTTC; CDR3: CASSSMRTSANEQFF
D: TRBD2; length: 15; V: TRBV28; size: many; J: TRBJ2-7; DNA: TGTGCCACCCGAAAAGGACTAGCGGGGGATTACGAGCAGTACTTC; CDR3: CATRKGLAGDYEQYF
D: NA; length: 13; V: TRBV29-1; size: NA; J: TRBJ2-2; DNA: TGCAGCGTTGAATTAGGGGTGGCCGGGGAGCTGTTTTTT; CDR3: CSVELGVAGELFF
D: TRBD1; length: 16; V: TRBV28; size: NA; J: TRBJ2-1; DNA: TGTGCCAGCAGTTTGGATGGGACAGGGGACGGAGATGAGCAGTTCTTC; CDR3: CASSLDGTGDGDEQFF
D: TRBD2; length: 15; V: TRBV20-1; size: NA; J: TRBJ2-5; DNA: TGCAGTGCTAGAGATATGACTAGCGGACAAGAGACCCAGTACTTC; CDR3: CSARDMTSGQETQYF
D: NA; length: 15; V: TRBV6-1; size: few; J: TRBJ1-1; DNA: TGTGCCAGCAGTCCTCCAGTCAGCCCGAACACTGAAGCTTTCTTT; CDR3: CASSPPVSPNTEAFF
D: NA; length: 16; V: TRBV6-9; size: few; J: TRBJ1-6; DNA: TGTGCCAGCAGTTCCCTTCCACGGACAGTATCTTCACCCCTCCACTTT; CDR3: CASSSLPRTVSSPLHF
D: NA; length: 15; V: TRBV25-1; size: many; J: TRBJ2-7; DNA: TGTGCCAGCACTACGAGCCGGGACTCATCCTACGAGCAGTACTTC; CDR3: CASTTSRDSSYEQYF
D: TRBD1; length: 14; V: TRBV6-1; size: NA; J: TRBJ2-2; DNA: TGTGCCACCCGACAGGGGGCGGGCACCGGGGAGCTGTTTTTT; CDR3: CATRQGAGTGELFF
D: NA; length: 15; V: TRBV6-1; size: many; J: TRBJ1-2; DNA: TGTGCCAGCAGGGCCAAAAGGAGTACTAACTATGGCTACACCTTC; CDR3: CASRAKRSTNYGYTF
D: NA; length: 16; V: TRBV28; size: few; J: TRBJ2-3; DNA: TGTGCCAGCAGTCCCCGGAGGGGCACGAGCACAGATACGCAGTATTTT; CDR3: CASSPRRGTSTDTQYF
D: NA; length: 16; V: TRBV28; size: many; J: TRBJ1-5; DNA: TGTGCCAGCAGTTTATCGGGCAGGGGCGACAATCAGCCCCAGCATTTT; CDR3: CASSLSGRGDNQPQHF
D: TRBD2; length: 17; V: TRBV5-1; size: NA; J: TRBJ2-7; DNA: TGCGCCAGCAGCTTGGTGTCCGGGACTAGCGGGAGGAATGAGCAGTACTTC; CDR3: CASSLVSGTSGRNEQYF
D: NA; length: 14; V: TRBV28; size: many; J: TRBJ1-5; DNA: TGTGCCAGCAGTTTACTCTGGACAGTCCAGCCCCAGCATTTT; CDR3: CASSLLWTVQPQHF
D: TRBD1; length: 16; V: TRBV28; size: few; J: TRBJ1-1; DNA: TGTGCCAGCAGTACGGACAGGGGCCCTTCAGGGACTGAAGCTTTCTTT; CDR3: CASSTDRGPSGTEAFF
D: NA; length: 15; V: TRBV9; size: few; J: TRBJ2-7; DNA: TGTGCCAGCAGCGGTGGGGCTAGCGATGCCTACGAGCAGTACTTC; CDR3: CASSGGASDAYEQYF
D: TRBD2; length: 20; V: TRBV6-2/TRBV6-3; size: NA; J: TRBJ2-7; DNA: TGTGCCAGCAGTTACTCCGGACTAGCGGGAGGCTCATATTTCCCCTACGAGCAGTACTTC; CDR3: CASSYSGLAGGSYFPYEQYF
D: NA; length: 11; V: TRBV2; size: many; J: TRBJ1-4; DNA: TGTGCCAGCAGTAGTGTTGAAAAACTGTTTTTT; CDR3: CASSSVEKLFF
D: TRBD1; length: 16; V: TRBV25-1; size: NA; J: TRBJ2-7; DNA: TGTGCCAGCAGTGAATGGCGGACAGGGGCCCCCTACGAGCAGTACTTC; CDR3: CASSEWRTGAPYEQYF
D: NA; length: 14; V: TRBV29-1; size: few; J: TRBJ2-3; DNA: TGCAGCGTTTCTCCATTAACAGGCACAGATACGCAGTATTTT; CDR3: CSVSPLTGTDTQYF
D: NA; length: 14; V: TRBV2; size: NA; J: TRBJ2-1; DNA: TGTGCCAGCAGTGAAATGTGGGAGAGGAATGAGCAGTTCTTC; CDR3: CASSEMWERNEQFF
D: NA; length: 14; V: TRBV10-1; size: NA; J: TRBJ1-2; DNA: TGCGCCAGCAGTGAGGTTTTGGACCCCATTGGCTACACCTTC; CDR3: CASSEVLDPIGYTF
D: NA; length: 13; V: TRBV19; size: few; J: TRBJ2-7; DNA: TGTGCCAGTAGCGCCTGGAAAGGATACGAGCAGTACTTC; CDR3: CASSAWKGYEQYF
D: TRBD1; length: 15; V: TRBV11-2; size: many; J: TRBJ1-6; DNA: TGTGCCAGCAGCCCACGGACAGGGGGCTTTTCACCCCTCCACTTT; CDR3: CASSPRTGGFSPLHF
D: NA; length: 14; V: TRBV9; size: few; J: TRBJ2-7; DNA: TGTGCCAGCAGCGAGACTAACGGGGGTTACGAGCAGTACTTC; CDR3: CASSETNGGYEQYF
D: TRBD2; length: 15; V: TRBV7-2; size: few; J: TRBJ2-7; DNA: TGTGCCAGCAGCTGGGGTTTCGTTGCGGGAGACGAGCAGTACTTC; CDR3: CASSWGFVAGDEQYF
D: NA; length: 15; V: TRBV7-9; size: NA; J: TRBJ2-4; DNA: TGTGCCAGCAGCTTCTCCGGGACCCTAAAAAACATTCAGTACTTC; CDR3: CASSFSGTLKNIQYF
D: NA; length: 15; V: TRBV6-1; size: few; J: TRBJ2-3; DNA: TGTGCCAGCTATAGGCGGGCAACTAGCACAGATACGCAGTATTTT; CDR3: CASYRRATSTDTQYF
D: TRBD2; length: 15; V: TRBV20-1; size: NA; J: TRBJ2-1; DNA: TGCAGTGCTAGAGACATGACTAGCGGGAGCCATGAGCAGTTCTTC; CDR3: CSARDMTSGSHEQFF
D: NA; length: 17; V: TRBV30; size: NA; J: TRBJ1-5; DNA: TGTGCCTGGAGTGTACAAATATTCCCTTATAGCAATCAGCCCCAGCATTTT; CDR3: CAWSVQIFPYSNQPQHF
D: NA; length: 14; V: TRBV15; size: many; J: TRBJ1-1; DNA: TGTGCCACCAGCAGGACAGGTGAGGGCACTGAAGCTTTCTTT; CDR3: CATSRTGEGTEAFF
D: NA; length: 14; V: TRBV12-3/TRBV12-4; size: NA; J: TRBJ2-7; DNA: TGTGCCAGCAGTTCCCCTTATGAGTCATACGAGCAGTACTTC; CDR3: CASSSPYESYEQYF
D: NA; length: 16; V: TRBV6-1; size: many; J: TRBJ2-4; DNA: TGTGCCAGCAGCCCCCGGGACCTTGGGGCCAAAAACATTCAGTACTTC; CDR3: CASSPRDLGAKNIQYF
D: TRBD1; length: 16; V: TRBV6-5; size: NA; J: TRBJ2-3; DNA: TGTGCCAGCAGTTACTCGAAGGGCAGGGGGCTCGATACGCAGTATTTT; CDR3: CASSYSKGRGLDTQYF
D: NA; length: 16; V: TRBV12-5; size: NA; J: TRBJ2-2; DNA: TGTGCTAGTGGTCACACCGACACCTCGAACACCGGGGAGCTGTTTTTT; CDR3: CASGHTDTSNTGELFF
D: NA; length: 15; V: TRBV12-3/TRBV12-4; size: NA; J: TRBJ2-2; DNA: TGTGCCAGCAGTTTGAGGCGCCCGAACACCGGGGAGCTGTTTTTT; CDR3: CASSLRRPNTGELFF
D: NA; length: 13; V: TRBV11-2; size: many; J: TRBJ1-5; DNA: TGTGCCAGCAGCCTTGGGCCTAATCAGCCCCAGCATTTT; CDR3: CASSLGPNQPQHF
D: TRBD1; length: 13; V: TRBV7-3; size: few; J: TRBJ1-2; DNA: TGTGCCAGCAGCTCACAGGGGGAAGATGGCTACACCTTC; CDR3: CASSSQGEDGYTF
D: NA; length: 18; V: TRBV12-3/TRBV12-4; size: many; J: TRBJ1-3; DNA: TGTGCCAGCAACCATGGAGCCGACAGTTCTCGCTCTGGAAACACCATATATTTT; CDR3: CASNHGADSSRSGNTIYF
D: TRBD1; length: 16; V: TRBV7-8; size: many; J: TRBJ2-7; DNA: TGTGCCAGCAGCTTAAGGTTGGGGGACAGGGGATACGAGCAGTACTTC; CDR3: CASSLRLGDRGYEQYF
D: NA; length: 14; V: TRBV25-1; size: many; J: TRBJ2-7; DNA: TGTGCCAGCAGTGAATCGCAGGTTCGCTACGAGCAGTACTTC; CDR3: CASSESQVRYEQYF